This T cell receptor (beta chain) is drawn from a study of blood T cell repertoires in COVID-19 (TCRdb year 2020). For context, the study as a whole: The collaborator samples originated in the United States, Italy and Spain and spanned the acute and convalescent phases of COVID-19. Where available, HLA class I and class II types were taken from metadata supplied by the sample provider and were not determined by assay-based typing. Samples came from the ongoing ImmuneRACE study (first 160 participants) plus 1,254 subjects from 6 global collaborators. The repertoires were released in a freely available public database meant as a resource for research on the immune response to SARS-CoV-2. The sample metadata nearly always contained a de-identified subject ID, COVID-19 status, age in years and sex. Deeply sampled blood TCRbeta repertoires from subjects exposed to, actively infected with, or recovered from COVID-19 were included in the dataset. The prospective study material was composed of cDNA or gDNA derived from T cells, B-cell-depleted T cells, or PBMCs.

CDR1 and CDR2, looked up from the germline V gene, are SGHTA and FQGNSA. V is cut by 5 bases and J by 4 bases, and the space between the germline ends is 17 bases. CDR3 length: 15 amino acids, cysteine to phenylalanine. Just the 45-base CDR3 DNA is kept, in frame starting at base 1. The immunoSEQ Assay, a bias-controlled multiplex PCR, was used to amplify TCRbeta CDR3 regions from genomic DNA. For the original study's pipeline: Within the assay, amplification of reference gene primers was used to estimate how many nucleated cells each sample contained. To quantify the absolute abundance of each unique TCRbeta CDR3 rearrangement, sequence reads were collapsed and filtered. For each sample, productive Simpson clonality was calculated by taking the square root of Simpson's diversity index across productive rearrangements. What TCRdb holds here is the immuneACCESS table cut down to in-frame rearrangements. Part of the clones is not present; checked against another copy, under half of the missing clones reflect an unresolved V gene, and the others are unexplained. V and J calls and clone size follow that table, whereas D and trimming were derived from the DNA. The sample profile shows about 68,000 clones; around 86% of them were found once. More than 1.4% of the sample is in the top ten clones.

A single count supports this clone. The antigen it recognizes is unknown. Per-nucleotide qualities are absent, and no much larger clonotype sits a single base away. Summary of the overall study and its limitations: How much clinical and demographic metadata was included differed by source and by participant, and the metadata was provided uncurated.

Collaborating institutions collected whole blood in K2EDTA tubes following their own protocols. For TCRbeta analysis, collaborators shipped samples in one of three forms: frozen whole blood, isolated PBMCs, or DNA extracted from either of those sample types. The sample consisted of peripheral blood. The sequence derives from a woman in her sixties with acute or convalescent COVID-19. The sequence links TRBV7-2 to TRBJ1-2, with TRBD1 perhaps the D gene, on 6 matching bases. The bases are TGTGCCAGCAGCCCACAATCAGGGGTACCCTATGGCTACACCTTC. Its protein product is CASSPQSGVPYGYTF.